This is a list of T cell receptor beta chains from one sample in a study of cytomegalovirus exposure and HLA in healthy donors. Here immunoSEQ multiplex PCR was the method, and the copy in TCRdb shows in-frame clones only, minus some. The table lists 150,000 or so clones, 60% to 85% of them singletons, with around 2% in the top ten. Sequencing input: PBMCs. These receptors all come from a man aged 45-60 years in good health and CMV-seropositive. Both conserved end residues are part of each CDR3. Each record gives: J gene, V gene, D gene, clone size, CDR3 DNA, CDR3 protein. The D gene is left open where the match is weak. Only some rows state a clone size, as once, few, many or a class for expanded clones.

J gene: TRBJ1-5
V gene: TRBV28
D gene: .
clone size: .
CDR3 DNA: TGTGCCAGCAGTCCCGGGACAAAGCCCCAGCATTTT
CDR3 protein: CASSPGTKPQHF

J gene: TRBJ1-2
V gene: TRBV5-1
D gene: .
clone size: .
CDR3 DNA: TGCGCCAGCAGCTCAGGCAGACAGACTAACTATGGCTACACCTTC
CDR3 protein: CASSSGRQTNYGYTF

J gene: TRBJ2-4
V gene: TRBV29-1
D gene: TRBD2
clone size: .
CDR3 DNA: TGCAGCGTCGGGGGACTAGCGGAGGTCATTCAGTACTTC
CDR3 protein: CSVGGLAEVIQYF

J gene: TRBJ1-5
V gene: TRBV10-1
D gene: .
clone size: .
CDR3 DNA: TGCGCCAGCAGTGAGAACGGGAATCAGCCCCAGCATTTT
CDR3 protein: CASSENGNQPQHF

J gene: TRBJ2-3
V gene: TRBV2
D gene: .
clone size: few
CDR3 DNA: TGTGCCAGCAGCCGGACATCAGTCACAGATACGCAGTATTTT
CDR3 protein: CASSRTSVTDTQYF

J gene: TRBJ2-1
V gene: TRBV7-2
D gene: .
clone size: .
CDR3 DNA: TGTGCCAGCAGCTTAGCTTTGGGCAGGGGCAACAATGAGCAGTTCTTC
CDR3 protein: CASSLALGRGNNEQFF

J gene: TRBJ2-3
V gene: TRBV9
D gene: TRBD2
clone size: .
CDR3 DNA: TGTGCCAGCAGCGTAAGAAGCGGGGGGGGCACAGATACGCAGTATTTT
CDR3 protein: CASSVRSGGGTDTQYF

J gene: TRBJ1-1
V gene: TRBV7-9
D gene: .
clone size: .
CDR3 DNA: TGTGCCAGCAGCTGGGGCAGGGCGAACACTGAAGCTTTCTTT
CDR3 protein: CASSWGRANTEAFF

J gene: TRBJ2-7
V gene: TRBV5-6
D gene: TRBD1
clone size: .
CDR3 DNA: TGTGCCAGCAGCTTGGTAAGGGACAGCGAGCAGTACTTC
CDR3 protein: CASSLVRDSEQYF

J gene: TRBJ1-2
V gene: TRBV9
D gene: .
clone size: .
CDR3 DNA: TGTGCCAGCAGCGTAGGCCAGGGCGGCTATGGCTACACCTTC
CDR3 protein: CASSVGQGGYGYTF

J gene: TRBJ2-5
V gene: TRBV19
D gene: .
clone size: .
CDR3 DNA: TGTGCCAGTAGTATAAGAGGGTTGGAGGAGACCCAGTACTTC
CDR3 protein: CASSIRGLEETQYF

J gene: TRBJ1-4
V gene: TRBV7-8
D gene: TRBD1
clone size: .
CDR3 DNA: TGTGCCAGCAGCGATCGGACAGGGGGCAACGAAAAACTGTTTTTT
CDR3 protein: CASSDRTGGNEKLFF

J gene: TRBJ1-2
V gene: TRBV6-1
D gene: TRBD1
clone size: few
CDR3 DNA: TGTGCCAGCAAAGAAACTACCGACAGGGGGCTCGGCTACACCTTC
CDR3 protein: CASKETTDRGLGYTF

J gene: TRBJ1-4
V gene: TRBV6-1
D gene: TRBD1
clone size: .
CDR3 DNA: TGTGCCAGCTACGTCGACAGGGCGGCTGAAAAACTGTTTTTT
CDR3 protein: CASYVDRAAEKLFF

J gene: TRBJ1-3
V gene: TRBV7-6
D gene: .
clone size: .
CDR3 DNA: TGTGCCAGCCGTGACCCCAGGAGGTCTGGAAACACCATATATTTT
CDR3 protein: CASRDPRRSGNTIYF

J gene: TRBJ2-1
V gene: TRBV28
D gene: TRBD2
clone size: .
CDR3 DNA: TGTGCCAGCAGCACGGGGGGGCCCTACAATGAGCAGTTCTTC
CDR3 protein: CASSTGGPYNEQFF

J gene: TRBJ2-3
V gene: TRBV18
D gene: TRBD1
clone size: once
CDR3 DNA: TGTGCCAGCTCACCACCGGGACAGGGGGCGACGGATACGCAGTATTTT
CDR3 protein: CASSPPGQGATDTQYF

J gene: TRBJ1-1
V gene: TRBV5-1
D gene: TRBD1
clone size: .
CDR3 DNA: TGCGCCAGCAGCCTCACCGGGACAGGGATCTGGACTGAAGCTTTCTTT
CDR3 protein: CASSLTGTGIWTEAFF

J gene: TRBJ1-2
V gene: TRBV25-1
D gene: .
clone size: few
CDR3 DNA: TGTGCCAGCAGTGTCTTGTCTGGCTACACCTTC
CDR3 protein: CASSVLSGYTF

J gene: TRBJ2-5
V gene: TRBV9
D gene: .
clone size: few
CDR3 DNA: TGTGCCAGCAGCGTAGGGCAGCAAGAGACCCAGTACTTC
CDR3 protein: CASSVGQQETQYF

J gene: TRBJ2-1
V gene: TRBV19
D gene: TRBD1
clone size: .
CDR3 DNA: TGTGCCAGTAGTCAGCAGGGGGCCCGTTACAATGAGCAGTTCTTC
CDR3 protein: CASSQQGARYNEQFF

J gene: TRBJ2-3
V gene: TRBV10-3
D gene: TRBD2
clone size: .
CDR3 DNA: TGTGCCATCACCCCGGGACTAGCGGCAACAGATACGCAGTATTTT
CDR3 protein: CAITPGLAATDTQYF

J gene: TRBJ2-3
V gene: TRBV7-8
D gene: TRBD2
clone size: .
CDR3 DNA: TGTGCCAGCAGCTTTAGGACTAGCCCCACAGATACGCAGTATTTT
CDR3 protein: CASSFRTSPTDTQYF

J gene: TRBJ1-2
V gene: TRBV4-3
D gene: .
clone size: .
CDR3 DNA: TGCGCCAGCAGCCCCCAAGTGGGACTCCTGAGGGGTAACTATGGCTACACCTTC
CDR3 protein: CASSPQVGLLRGNYGYTF

J gene: TRBJ2-5
V gene: TRBV15
D gene: .
clone size: .
CDR3 DNA: TGTGCCACCAGCCCTCGGCGGGTAGAGACCCAGTACTTC
CDR3 protein: CATSPRRVETQYF

J gene: TRBJ2-7
V gene: TRBV7-9
D gene: TRBD1
clone size: .
CDR3 DNA: TGTGCCAGCAGCTTAGGGGTTTCAGGGGGCAACTACGAGCAGTACTTC
CDR3 protein: CASSLGVSGGNYEQYF

J gene: TRBJ1-4
V gene: TRBV7-9
D gene: .
clone size: .
CDR3 DNA: TGTGCCAGCAGCCCCAGTCGGGGGTCGGGAGAAAAACTGTTTTTT
CDR3 protein: CASSPSRGSGEKLFF

J gene: TRBJ2-1
V gene: TRBV6-6
D gene: .
clone size: .
CDR3 DNA: TGTGCCAGCGTTAGAACTACCCACAATGAGCAGTTCTTC
CDR3 protein: CASVRTTHNEQFF

J gene: TRBJ2-3
V gene: TRBV19
D gene: .
clone size: .
CDR3 DNA: TGTGCCAGTAGTCCCGGGGTATATCGAGATACACAGTATTTT
CDR3 protein: CASSPGVYRDTQYF

J gene: TRBJ2-1
V gene: TRBV4-1
D gene: .
clone size: .
CDR3 DNA: TGCGCCAGCAGCCAGACTAACTACAATGAGCAGTTCTTC
CDR3 protein: CASSQTNYNEQFF

J gene: TRBJ1-2
V gene: TRBV4-1
D gene: TRBD1
clone size: .
CDR3 DNA: TGCGCCAGCAGCCCCCGGGACAGCTATGGCTACACCTTC
CDR3 protein: CASSPRDSYGYTF

J gene: TRBJ2-5
V gene: TRBV9
D gene: TRBD2
clone size: once
CDR3 DNA: TGTGCCAGCACCTTAACTAGCGGGGGGGCCGGAGAGACCCAGTACTTC
CDR3 protein: CASTLTSGGAGETQYF

J gene: TRBJ2-1
V gene: TRBV29-1
D gene: TRBD2
clone size: .
CDR3 DNA: TGCAGCGTTTGGCCGGGACTAGCGGTCAATGAGCAGTTCTTC
CDR3 protein: CSVWPGLAVNEQFF

J gene: TRBJ1-1
V gene: TRBV15
D gene: .
clone size: .
CDR3 DNA: TGTGCCACCAGCAGGGGAGGCGGAGGGTGGGCTTTCTTT
CDR3 protein: CATSRGGGGWAFF

J gene: TRBJ2-7
V gene: TRBV28
D gene: TRBD1
clone size: .
CDR3 DNA: TGTGCCCTAGGAGACAGGGGGTACGAGCAGTACTTC
CDR3 protein: CALGDRGYEQYF

J gene: TRBJ2-7
V gene: TRBV18
D gene: .
clone size: .
CDR3 DNA: TGTGCCAGCTCATTACCGGGATCCTACGAGCAGTACTTC
CDR3 protein: CASSLPGSYEQYF

J gene: TRBJ2-5
V gene: TRBV7-2
D gene: .
clone size: .
CDR3 DNA: TGTGCCAGCAGCTTAGACAGAGAGACCCAGTACTTC
CDR3 protein: CASSLDRETQYF

J gene: TRBJ1-3
V gene: TRBV5-4
D gene: .
clone size: .
CDR3 DNA: TGTGCCAGCAGCTTGGCTAGTTCCTCTGGAAACACCATATATTTT
CDR3 protein: CASSLASSSGNTIYF

J gene: TRBJ1-2
V gene: TRBV28
D gene: .
clone size: .
CDR3 DNA: TGTGCCAGCAGTTCTATCGCAGCGACAGCCGCCCCTGGCTACACCTTC
CDR3 protein: CASSSIAATAAPGYTF

J gene: TRBJ2-7
V gene: TRBV6-5
D gene: TRBD1
clone size: .
CDR3 DNA: TGTGCCAGCAGTTATCCCGGGACAGGGTCCACCTACGAGCAGTACTTC
CDR3 protein: CASSYPGTGSTYEQYF

J gene: TRBJ1-2
V gene: TRBV5-6
D gene: .
clone size: few
CDR3 DNA: TGTGCCAGCAGCTTGGAGAGAGAGGGCTACACCTTC
CDR3 protein: CASSLEREGYTF

J gene: TRBJ2-5
V gene: TRBV4-1
D gene: TRBD2
clone size: .
CDR3 DNA: TGCGCCAGCAGTAACGGACTAGCGGGGTCTGAGACCCAGTACTTC
CDR3 protein: CASSNGLAGSETQYF

J gene: TRBJ2-3
V gene: TRBV29-1
D gene: TRBD2
clone size: .
CDR3 DNA: TGCAGCGTTCTAGGACTAGCGGGGGCCCTAGATACGCAGTATTTT
CDR3 protein: CSVLGLAGALDTQYF

J gene: TRBJ1-6
V gene: TRBV5-4
D gene: .
clone size: .
CDR3 DNA: TGTGCCAGCAGCTTGGTCGAGGGCCCCCTCCACTTT
CDR3 protein: CASSLVEGPLHF

J gene: TRBJ2-3
V gene: TRBV7-6
D gene: TRBD1
clone size: .
CDR3 DNA: TGTGCCAGCAGCCCCCGGGACAGGGGAACAGATACGCAGTATTTT
CDR3 protein: CASSPRDRGTDTQYF

J gene: TRBJ2-1
V gene: TRBV6-5
D gene: TRBD1
clone size: .
CDR3 DNA: TGTGCCAGCAGCTACACGACAGGGTTTGGTGAGCAGTTCTTC
CDR3 protein: CASSYTTGFGEQFF

J gene: TRBJ1-6
V gene: TRBV4-3
D gene: TRBD1
clone size: .
CDR3 DNA: TGCGCCAGCAGCCTCTCCGGGACAGCGAATTCACCCCTCCACTTT
CDR3 protein: CASSLSGTANSPLHF

J gene: TRBJ1-1
V gene: TRBV15
D gene: .
clone size: .
CDR3 DNA: TGTGCCACCTCCAGGCTCCCCAGGGACACTGAAGCTTTCTTT
CDR3 protein: CATSRLPRDTEAFF

J gene: TRBJ1-5
V gene: TRBV10-3
D gene: .
clone size: .
CDR3 DNA: TGTGCCATCAGTGAGAACTACGGGTCTCAGCCCCAGCATTTT
CDR3 protein: CAISENYGSQPQHF

J gene: TRBJ1-1
V gene: TRBV4-1
D gene: .
clone size: .
CDR3 DNA: TGCGCCAGCAGCCCGACGTGGCTTCGGCAAAGAGACATGAACACTGAAGCTTTCTTT
CDR3 protein: CASSPTWLRQRDMNTEAFF

J gene: TRBJ1-3
V gene: TRBV29-1
D gene: .
clone size: .
CDR3 DNA: TGCAGCGCGGGAGTCTCTGGAAACACCATATATTTT
CDR3 protein: CSAGVSGNTIYF

J gene: TRBJ1-2
V gene: TRBV4-2
D gene: .
clone size: .
CDR3 DNA: TGTGCCAGCAGCCAACCGGGGACTAACTATGGCTACACCTTC
CDR3 protein: CASSQPGTNYGYTF

J gene: TRBJ1-2
V gene: TRBV18
D gene: TRBD1
clone size: .
CDR3 DNA: TGTGCCAGCTCACCTCCGACCGGGACAGGGCAAATTTATGGCTACACCTTC
CDR3 protein: CASSPPTGTGQIYGYTF

J gene: TRBJ2-6
V gene: TRBV6-1
D gene: .
clone size: many
CDR3 DNA: TGTGCCAGCAGTGAAGACAGCTCTGGGGCCAACGTCCTGACTTTC
CDR3 protein: CASSEDSSGANVLTF